This T cell receptor beta chain comes out of a study of blood T cell repertoires in COVID-19 (dated by TCRdb to the early 2020s). Study-level background: Samples from collaborators originated in the United States, Italy and Spain and spanned both the acute and convalescent phases of COVID-19. The material from the prospective study consisted of cDNA or gDNA derived from T cells, B-cell-depleted T cells, or PBMCs. Deeply sampled blood TCRbeta repertoires from subjects exposed to, actively infected with, or recovered from COVID-19 were included in the dataset. The repertoires were released in a freely available public database intended as a resource for research on the immune response to SARS-CoV-2. Samples were obtained from the ongoing ImmuneRACE study (first 160 participants) and from about 1,300 subjects provided by 6 global collaborators. A de-identified subject ID, COVID-19 status, age in years and sex were almost always included in the sample metadata. Where available, HLA class I and class II types were taken from metadata supplied by the sample provider and were not determined by assay-based typing.

Details on this clone: No cognate antigen has been identified for it. Per-base quality was not reported, and no clone a single base away is much larger than it.

From a lookup of the germline V gene, CDR1 and CDR2 are SGDLS and YYNGEE. The trim is 3 bases for V and 8 bases for J, with a gap of 8 bases between the germline ends. The CDR3 runs 11 amino acids, cysteine and phenylalanine included. Of all the DNA, just the CDR3 is kept, 33 bases in frame from base 1. TCRbeta CDR3 regions were amplified from genomic DNA using the immunoSEQ Assay, a bias-controlled multiplex PCR. On the authors' methods: The number of nucleated cells in each sample was estimated from the amplification of reference gene primers within the assay. To quantify the absolute abundance of each unique TCRbeta CDR3 rearrangement, sequence reads were collapsed and filtered. Productive Simpson clonality was computed per sample as the square root of Simpson's diversity index over productive rearrangements. This immuneACCESS table, as held by TCRdb, lists in-frame sequences with V and J called but not all clones. Of the missing ones, under half trace to an unresolved V gene in checked studies; the others have no known cause. V and J calls plus clone size are reproduced from that table; the DNA served to infer D and trimming. The sample table holds some 33,000 clones, of which around 93% were seen once. Of the sample, under 6% falls within the top ten clones.

The paper as a whole reports these results and caveats: The amount of clinical and demographic metadata varied by source and participant and was provided uncurated.

Collaborating institutions collected whole blood in K2EDTA tubes following their own protocols. For TCRbeta analysis, collaborator samples were shipped as frozen whole blood, as isolated PBMCs, or as DNA extracted from either sample type. The chain joins TRBV9 to TRBJ1-1, and possibly TRBD1, on 5 matching bases. This receptor was taken from a human donor in a cohort sampled during active COVID-19. The specimen was peripheral blood. The DNA reads as follows: TGTGCCAGCAGCGGCCGACAGGAAGCTTTCTTT. Its translation is CASSGRQEAFF.